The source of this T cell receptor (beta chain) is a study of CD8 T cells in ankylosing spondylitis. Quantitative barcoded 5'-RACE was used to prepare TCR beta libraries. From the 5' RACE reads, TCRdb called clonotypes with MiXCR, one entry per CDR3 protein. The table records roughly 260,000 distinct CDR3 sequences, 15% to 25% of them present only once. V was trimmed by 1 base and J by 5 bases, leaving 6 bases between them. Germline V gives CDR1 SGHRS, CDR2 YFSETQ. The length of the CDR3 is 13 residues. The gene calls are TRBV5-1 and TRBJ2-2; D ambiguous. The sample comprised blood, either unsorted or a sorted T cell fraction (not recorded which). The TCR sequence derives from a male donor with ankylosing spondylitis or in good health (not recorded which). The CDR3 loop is CASSLYNTGELFF. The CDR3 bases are TGCGCCAGCAGCTTGTATAATACCGGGGAGCTGTTTTTT.